This TCR beta chain is from a study of early T cells in non-severe SARS-CoV-2 infection. Overall study: Chains were unpaired, as sequencing was done on bulk RNA from unsorted whole blood.

In this sample, this clonotype turned up many times. TCRdb independently ran MiXCR on the 5' RACE reads; one entry per CDR3 protein. The profile shows about 64,000 distinct CDR3 sequences, around 14% of them singletons. The TCR comes from an adult who was a healthcare worker with PCR-confirmed SARS-CoV-2 infection or an uninfected control (not recorded which). Sequenced input: whole blood.

CDR3 region: CASSSEGQGNSPLHF. Here the CDR3 DNA reads TGTGCCAGCAGTTCGGAGGGACAGGGTAATTCACCCCTCCACTTT. V usage is TRBV6-6 and J usage is TRBJ1-6, with 9 bases fitting TRBD1. The V segment lost 4 bases and the J segment 6 bases; nucleotides outside the gene matches: 4. The CDR3 contains 15 residues. Germline CDR1 MNHNY, CDR2 SVGAGI (reference sequence).